The 11 T cell receptor beta chains given below trace back to one sample, sequenced in a study of blood T cells in healthy people across ages (dated by TCRdb to about 2015). Library construction relied on 5' RACE. This sample was sequenced with an Illumina HiSeq 2500. A second PCR of roughly 6 to 12 cycles was performed with a sample-barcoded 5' primer and a J-beta primer mix. The public sequencing data were trimmed at Q25 with fastp and processed into clonotypes with MiXCR by TCRdb, which kept only in-frame beta chains. Rows matching on CDR3 protein sequence are summarized as one entry with the most common DNA and genes. This sample has over a million distinct CDR3 sequences in its table, and approximately 60% of those were observed once. The ten largest clones represent 6.5% to 8.5% of the sample. The sample taken for sequencing was blood. All receptors derive from a man between 18 and 35 years old in good health.

The count of this clonotype is one. This sequence joins TRBV11-2 and TRBJ1-1, with unresolved D. Germline CDR1 reads SGHAT; CDR2 reads FQNNGV. The CDR3 length is 11 residues. V was pared by 8 bases and J by 5 bases, with 9 bases between. CDR3 loop: CASRMSTEAFF. For the CDR3, the DNA is TGTGCCAGCCGGATGAGTACTGAAGCTTTCTTT.

The gene calls are TRBV7-2 and TRBJ2-1; D unclear. This CDR3 is 15 amino acids long. V lost 5 bases, J lost 9 bases, and 20 bases lay in between. Per germline, CDR1 SGHTA and CDR2 FQGNSA. CDR3: CASSNSRRMGFEQFF. The CDR3 nucleotides are TGTGCCAGCAGCAACAGTCGTCGGATGGGGTTTGAGCAGTTCTTC.

This clonotype was seen once. The CDR3 DNA follows: TGTGCCAGCAGCTGGGACCCAAGGCTTGGTGGCTACACCTTC. Protein: CASSWDPRLGGYTF. The chain carries TRBV27 and TRBJ1-2, with D tentatively TRBD1 (5 bases). Trimming cost V 6 bases and J 7 bases, with 18 bases left between them. CDR1 and CDR2 from the germline V gene are MNHEY and SMNVEV (reference sequence). This CDR3 contains 14 residues.

This clonotype turned up a few times. The chain links TRBV6-6 to TRBJ1-2; TRBD1 might be the D (5 bases). Germline V gene data show CDR1 as MNHNY and CDR2 as SVGAGI (reference sequence). V lost 0 bases to trimming and J lost 4 bases, with 9 bases between them. The CDR3 length is 14 residues. The CDR3 here is CASSYSGEGYGYTF. The CDR3 nucleotides read TGTGCCAGCAGTTACTCAGGGGAAGGCTATGGCTACACCTTC.

The chain links TRBV27 to TRBJ2-3, with TRBD2 matching over 13 bases. V shed 4 bases, J shed 6 bases, and the junction held 4 bases outside the gene matches. CDR1 is MNHEY, CDR2 SMNVEV, per germline (reference sequence). The CDR3 is 15 residues long. CDR3 amino acids: CASSSGLAGADTQYF. The CDR3 coding sequence is TGTGCCAGCAGTTCAGGACTAGCGGGAGCGGATACGCAGTATTTT.

This clonotype has just a few counts. The chain combines TRBV10-3 with TRBJ2-2; D remains ambiguous. The CDR3 contains 13 residues. V lost 11 bases, J lost 4 bases, and 14 bases lay in between. Germline V lookup: CDR1 ENHRY, CDR2 SYGVKD. The CDR3 region is CAFMDLVTGELFF. For the CDR3, the DNA is TGTGCCTTCATGGATCTTGTCACCGGGGAGCTGTTTTTT.

V usage is TRBV28 and J usage is TRBJ1-5; 10 positions match TRBD1. In germline, CDR1 is MDHEN, CDR2 SYDVKM. The CDR3 runs to 18 residues. The J segment lost 0 bases and the V segment lost 3 bases, leaving 8 bases of the junction unmatched. The CDR3 reads CASSLGDRGPYSNQPQHF. In DNA, the CDR3 is TGTGCCAGCAGTTTGGGGGACAGGGGCCCCTATAGCAATCAGCCCCAGCATTTT.

This clonotype has a handful of counts. V and J are TRBV12-3 or TRBV12-4 and TRBJ2-3; D ambiguous. The CDR3 is made up of 15 amino acids. The V gene lost 3 bases and the J gene lost 5 bases, with 15 bases spanning the gap. The CDR3 spells CASSFRTTSQDTQYF. DNA of the CDR3: TGTGCCAGCAGTTTCAGGACGACATCTCAAGATACGCAGTATTTT.

As regards this clonotype: Germline is not matched at one junction end, which may reflect a read error. The V call is TRBV5-1, the J call TRBJ2-2; D is unclear. CDR3 size: 12 residues. CDR1 and CDR2 from the germline V gene are SGHRS and YFSETQ. CDR3 nucleotides: TGTGCCAGCAGTTTTGTCTCCGGGGAGCTGTTTTTT. This sequence encodes CASSFVSGELFF.

This chain links TRBV29-1 with TRBJ2-1, with 11 bases fitting TRBD2. The CDR3 runs 17 residues. V lost 3 bases, J lost 4 bases, and 11 bases stayed unmatched. The germline gives CDR1 SQVTM, CDR2 ANQGSEA. CDR3 bases: TGCAGCGTTGACCCGACTAGCGGGACGATAATGTACAATGAGCAGTTCTTC. Protein product: CSVDPTSGTIMYNEQFF.

The CDR3 loop is CSANTRGNYEQYF. CDR3 DNA: TGCAGTGCTAATACTAGGGGGAACTACGAGCAGTACTTC. The chain joins TRBV20-1 to TRBJ2-7; TRBD1 is a possible D gene (6 bases). V was shortened by 4 bases and J by 3 bases, with 13 bases between the two germline ends. The CDR3 runs to 13 residues. Germline values: CDR1 DFQATT, CDR2 SNEGSKA (reference sequence).